These T cell receptor beta chains were read from a single sample in a study of T cells in Graves' hyperthyroidism and ophthalmopathy. Via MiXCR, TCRdb re-called the multiplex PCR reads, giving one row per CDR3 protein. The profile shows 500,000 to 650,000 distinct CDR3 sequences, under 20% of them singletons. The sequenced sample was blood. The receptors stem from a woman under 30 with Graves' ophthalmopathy. Both conserved end residues are trimmed from each CDR3. The order of the fields is J gene, V gene, CDR3 protein.

j_call: TRBJ2-7; v_call: TRBV2; cdr3_aa: ASRERPGEGEQY
j_call: TRBJ2-3; v_call: TRBV6-5; cdr3_aa: ASSSTSGRADTQY
j_call: TRBJ1-2; v_call: TRBV30; cdr3_aa: AWSVGGTAGYT
j_call: TRBJ1-3; v_call: TRBV12-3/TRBV12-4; cdr3_aa: ASSLVRPPGNTIY
j_call: TRBJ1-4; v_call: TRBV9; cdr3_aa: ASSVGGGVDEKLF
j_call: TRBJ1-5; v_call: TRBV7-2; cdr3_aa: ASSSGTSGVSNQPQH
j_call: TRBJ2-7; v_call: TRBV19; cdr3_aa: ASSTVGHTCEQY
j_call: TRBJ2-7; v_call: TRBV5-1; cdr3_aa: ASSLWTGVLREQY
j_call: TRBJ2-7; v_call: TRBV6-4; cdr3_aa: ASSAINRDRYYEQY
j_call: TRBJ1-1; v_call: TRBV6-4; cdr3_aa: ASSESGDRTEAF
j_call: TRBJ2-3; v_call: TRBV5-6; cdr3_aa: ASSSNPGDTQY
j_call: TRBJ1-5; v_call: TRBV2; cdr3_aa: ASREGSSSNQPQH
j_call: TRBJ1-1; v_call: TRBV20-1; cdr3_aa: SARDRQMVIYEAF
j_call: TRBJ2-1; v_call: TRBV7-9; cdr3_aa: ASSPRAGGFDEQF
j_call: TRBJ1-3; v_call: TRBV3-1; cdr3_aa: ASSQDAGGNTIY
j_call: TRBJ2-5; v_call: TRBV15; cdr3_aa: ATSRDRGETQY
j_call: TRBJ1-2; v_call: TRBV15; cdr3_aa: ATSRVGGEDYGYT
j_call: TRBJ2-7; v_call: TRBV20-1; cdr3_aa: SADGTSGGTLFYEQY
j_call: TRBJ2-1; v_call: TRBV6-5; cdr3_aa: ASSYSVRNEQF
j_call: TRBJ2-1; v_call: TRBV5-1; cdr3_aa: ASSQRAGALNEKF
j_call: TRBJ2-5; v_call: TRBV10-3; cdr3_aa: ATRLGGETQY
j_call: TRBJ2-3; v_call: TRBV18; cdr3_aa: ASSPPGSHTDTQY
j_call: TRBJ2-5; v_call: TRBV6-1; cdr3_aa: ASSDIAGTSAQETQY
j_call: TRBJ2-7; v_call: TRBV20-1; cdr3_aa: SARSGLAVSSYEQY
j_call: TRBJ1-1; v_call: TRBV2; cdr3_aa: ASSPSGHNTEAF
j_call: TRBJ2-2; v_call: TRBV30; cdr3_aa: AWSTAGTLRNTGELF
j_call: TRBJ2-1; v_call: TRBV5-1; cdr3_aa: ASSLAAALSYNEQF
j_call: TRBJ2-3; v_call: TRBV6-2/TRBV6-3; cdr3_aa: ASSYGFTDTQY
j_call: TRBJ2-1; v_call: TRBV5-4; cdr3_aa: ASSFSRSQGRNNEQF
j_call: TRBJ1-1; v_call: TRBV12-3/TRBV12-4; cdr3_aa: ASGLRGTEAF
j_call: TRBJ1-4; v_call: TRBV6-2/TRBV6-3; cdr3_aa: ASSDFRGSEKLF
j_call: TRBJ2-1; v_call: TRBV11-3; cdr3_aa: ASSSGGGGEQF
j_call: TRBJ1-2; v_call: TRBV28; cdr3_aa: ASSLGPGQGSGYT
j_call: TRBJ1-1; v_call: TRBV11-2; cdr3_aa: ASSLDLRGAALGAF
j_call: TRBJ1-1; v_call: TRBV20-1; cdr3_aa: SAHVRGWGPTNTEAF
j_call: TRBJ2-5; v_call: TRBV5-6; cdr3_aa: ASSPDSDLETQY